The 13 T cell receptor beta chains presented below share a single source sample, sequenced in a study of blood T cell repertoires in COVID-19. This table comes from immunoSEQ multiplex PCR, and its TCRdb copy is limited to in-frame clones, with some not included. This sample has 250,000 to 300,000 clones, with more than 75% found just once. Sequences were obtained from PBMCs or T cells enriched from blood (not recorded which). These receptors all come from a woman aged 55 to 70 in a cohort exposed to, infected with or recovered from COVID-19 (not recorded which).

The CDR3 bases are TGTGCCAGCAGCTTCCAGTACGAGCAGTACTTC. Residues: CASSFQYEQYF. J is TRBJ2-7 and V is TRBV7-2; unclear D gene. This CDR3 is 11 amino acids long. Germline lookup yields CDR1 SGHTA and CDR2 FQGNSA. V lost 3 bases and J 4 bases, leaving 4 bases between the germline ends.

The chain's CDR3 is CASSQDVRVVYGYTF. CDR3 in DNA: TGCGCCAGCAGCCAAGACGTCAGGGTGGTCTATGGCTACACCTTC. V gene TRBV4-1 combines with J gene TRBJ1-2; D is perhaps TRBD1 (5 bases). Germline lookup yields CDR1 MGHRA and CDR2 YSYEKL. The CDR3 is 15 residues long. Trimming removed 0 bases from V and 4 bases from J, with 12 bases in between.

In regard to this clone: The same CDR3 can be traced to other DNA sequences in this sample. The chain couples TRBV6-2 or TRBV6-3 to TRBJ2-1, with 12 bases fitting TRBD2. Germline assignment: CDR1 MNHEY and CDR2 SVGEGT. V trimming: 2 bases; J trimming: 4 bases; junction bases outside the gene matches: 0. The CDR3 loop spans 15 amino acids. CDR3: CASSYGTSGYNEQFF. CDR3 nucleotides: TGTGCCAGCAGTTACGGGACTAGCGGGTACAATGAGCAGTTCTTC.

In DNA form, the CDR3 reads TGTGCCAGCAGCTCCAGACCGGGACTAGTTTCCAATGAGCAGTTCTTC. It codes for CASSSRPGLVSNEQFF. The genes are TRBV9 and TRBJ2-1; 8 bases match TRBD2. The germline V gene encodes CDR1 SGDLS and CDR2 YYNGEE. The CDR3 covers 16 residues. Trimming took 4 bases from V and 6 from J; bases not matched to a gene: 12.

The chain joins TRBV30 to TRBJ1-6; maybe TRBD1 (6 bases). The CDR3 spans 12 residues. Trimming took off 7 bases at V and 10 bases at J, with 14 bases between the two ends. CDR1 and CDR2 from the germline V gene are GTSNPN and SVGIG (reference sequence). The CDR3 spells CALNRASSPLHF. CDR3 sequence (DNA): TGTGCCTTGAACAGGGCTAGCTCACCCCTCCACTTT.

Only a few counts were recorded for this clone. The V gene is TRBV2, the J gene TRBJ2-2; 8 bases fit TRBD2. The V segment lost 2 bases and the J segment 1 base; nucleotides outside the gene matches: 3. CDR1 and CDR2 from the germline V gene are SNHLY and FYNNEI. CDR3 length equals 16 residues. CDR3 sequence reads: CASSEPSGRNTGELFF. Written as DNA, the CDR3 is TGTGCCAGCAGTGAACCCAGCGGGAGGAACACCGGGGAGCTGTTTTTT.

The DNA for the CDR3 is TGCACCAGCACCCTACAGGGGATGAACACTGAAGCTTTCTTT. Its protein product is CTSTLQGMNTEAFF. The chain has TRBV1 and TRBJ1-1; whether TRBD1, the table's D call, matches the DNA was not checked. TRBV1 represents a pseudogene. There are 14 residues in the CDR3.

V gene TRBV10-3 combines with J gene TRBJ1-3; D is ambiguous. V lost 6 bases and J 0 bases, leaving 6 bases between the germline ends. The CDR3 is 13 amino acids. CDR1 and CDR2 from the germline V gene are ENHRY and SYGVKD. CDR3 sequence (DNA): TGTGCCATCAGGGCACCCTCTGGAAACACCATATATTTT. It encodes CAIRAPSGNTIYF.

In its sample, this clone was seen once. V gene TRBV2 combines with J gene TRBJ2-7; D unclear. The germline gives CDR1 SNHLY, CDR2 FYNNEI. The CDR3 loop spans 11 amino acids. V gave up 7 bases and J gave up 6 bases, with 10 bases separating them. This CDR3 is CASTSRGEQYF. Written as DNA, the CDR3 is TGTGCCAGCACTAGTCGCGGCGAGCAGTACTTC. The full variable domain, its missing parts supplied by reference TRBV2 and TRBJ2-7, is EPEVTQTPSHQVTQMGQEVILRCVPISNHLYFYWYRQILGQKVEFLVSFYNNEISEKSEIFDDQFSVERPDGSNFTLKIRSTKLEDSAMYFCASTSRGEQYFGPGTRLTVT.

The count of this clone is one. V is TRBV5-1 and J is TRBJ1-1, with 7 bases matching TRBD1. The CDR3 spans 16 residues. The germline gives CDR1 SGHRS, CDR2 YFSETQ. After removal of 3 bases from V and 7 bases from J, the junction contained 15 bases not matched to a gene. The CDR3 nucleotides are TGCGCCAGCAGCTCGGGACAGTGGGGTAAGATAATTGAAGCTTTCTTT. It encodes CASSSGQWGKIIEAFF.

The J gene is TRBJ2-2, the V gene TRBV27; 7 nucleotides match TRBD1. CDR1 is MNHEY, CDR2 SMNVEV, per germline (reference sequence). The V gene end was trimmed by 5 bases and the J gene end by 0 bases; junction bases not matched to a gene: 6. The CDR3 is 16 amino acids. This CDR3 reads CASSIRQGSNTGELFF. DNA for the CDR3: TGTGCCAGCAGTATAAGACAGGGTTCGAACACCGGGGAGCTGTTTTTT.

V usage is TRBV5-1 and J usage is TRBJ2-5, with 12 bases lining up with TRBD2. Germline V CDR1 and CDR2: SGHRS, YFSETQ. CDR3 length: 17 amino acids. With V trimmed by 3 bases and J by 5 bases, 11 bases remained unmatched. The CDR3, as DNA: TGCGCCAGCAGCTCAACAGTCCTAGCGGGAGGGCAGGAGACCCAGTACTTC. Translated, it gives CASSSTVLAGGQETQYF.

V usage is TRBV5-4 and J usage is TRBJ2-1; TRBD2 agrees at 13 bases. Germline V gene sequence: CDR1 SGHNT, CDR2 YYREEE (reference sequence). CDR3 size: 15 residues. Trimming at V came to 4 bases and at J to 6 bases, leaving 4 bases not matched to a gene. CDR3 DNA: TGTGCCAGCAGCAAACTAGCGGGAGGGTCCAATGAGCAGTTCTTC. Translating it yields CASSKLAGGSNEQFF.